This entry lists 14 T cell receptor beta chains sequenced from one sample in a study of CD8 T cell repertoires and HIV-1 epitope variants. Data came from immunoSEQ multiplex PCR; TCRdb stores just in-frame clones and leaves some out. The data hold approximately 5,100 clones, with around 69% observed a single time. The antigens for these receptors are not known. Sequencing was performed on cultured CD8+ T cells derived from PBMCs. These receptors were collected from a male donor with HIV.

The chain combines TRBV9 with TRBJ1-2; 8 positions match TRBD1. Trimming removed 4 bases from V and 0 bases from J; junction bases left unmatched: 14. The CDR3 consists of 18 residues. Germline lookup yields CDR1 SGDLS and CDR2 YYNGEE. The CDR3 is CASSPLAYTTGANYGYTF. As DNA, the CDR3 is TGTGCCAGCAGCCCCCTGGCCTATACGACAGGGGCTAACTATGGCTACACCTTC.

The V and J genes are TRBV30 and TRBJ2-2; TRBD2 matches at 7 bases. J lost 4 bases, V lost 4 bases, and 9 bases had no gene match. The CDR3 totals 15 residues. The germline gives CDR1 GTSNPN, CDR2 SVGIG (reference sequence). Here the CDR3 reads CAWTGGGLGTGELFF. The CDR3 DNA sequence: TGTGCCTGGACTGGCGGGGGATTGGGCACCGGGGAGCTGTTTTTT.

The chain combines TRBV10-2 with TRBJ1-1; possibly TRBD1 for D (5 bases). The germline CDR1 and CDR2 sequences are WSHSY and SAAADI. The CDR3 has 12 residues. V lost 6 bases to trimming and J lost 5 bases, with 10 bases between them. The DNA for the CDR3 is TGCGCCAGCAGCCCCGGGGGGACTGAAGCTTTCTTT. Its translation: CASSPGGTEAFF.

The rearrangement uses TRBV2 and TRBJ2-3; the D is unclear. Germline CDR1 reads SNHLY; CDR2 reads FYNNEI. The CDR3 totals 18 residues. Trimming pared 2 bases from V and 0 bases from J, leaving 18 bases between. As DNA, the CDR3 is TGTGCCAGCAGTGAAAACAGCCACAAATCGACTAGCACAGATACGCAGTATTTT. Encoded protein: CASSENSHKSTSTDTQYF.

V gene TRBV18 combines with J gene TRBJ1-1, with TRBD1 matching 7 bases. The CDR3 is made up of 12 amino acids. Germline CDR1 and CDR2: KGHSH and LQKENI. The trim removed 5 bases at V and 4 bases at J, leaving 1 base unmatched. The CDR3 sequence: CASSSGGTEAFF. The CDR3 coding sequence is TGTGCCAGCTCATCAGGGGGCACTGAAGCTTTCTTT.

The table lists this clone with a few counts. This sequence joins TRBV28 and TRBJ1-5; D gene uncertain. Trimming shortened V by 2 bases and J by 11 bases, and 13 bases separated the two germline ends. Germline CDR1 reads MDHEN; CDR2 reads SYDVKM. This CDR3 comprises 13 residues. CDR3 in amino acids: CASSLVDLRAQHF. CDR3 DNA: TGTGCCAGCAGTTTAGTGGATCTTAGGGCCCAGCATTTT.

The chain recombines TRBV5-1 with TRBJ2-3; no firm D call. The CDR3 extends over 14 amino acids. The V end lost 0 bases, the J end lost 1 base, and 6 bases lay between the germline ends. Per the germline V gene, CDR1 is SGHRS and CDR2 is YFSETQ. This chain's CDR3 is CASSLGAGTDTQYF. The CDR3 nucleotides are TGCGCCAGCAGCTTGGGTGCGGGCACAGATACGCAGTATTTT.

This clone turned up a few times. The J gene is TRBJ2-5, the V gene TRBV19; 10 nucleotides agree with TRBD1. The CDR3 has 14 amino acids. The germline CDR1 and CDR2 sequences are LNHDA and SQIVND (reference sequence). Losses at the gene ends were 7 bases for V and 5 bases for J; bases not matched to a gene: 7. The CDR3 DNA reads TGTGCCAGTACCGCGACAGGGGGCGTGGAGACCCAGTACTTC. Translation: CASTATGGVETQYF.

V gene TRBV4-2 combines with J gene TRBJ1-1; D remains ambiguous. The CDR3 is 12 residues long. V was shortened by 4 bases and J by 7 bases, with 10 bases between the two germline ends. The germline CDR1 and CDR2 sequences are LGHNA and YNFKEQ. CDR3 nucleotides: TGTGCCAGCAGCCCCTCTGGGGTTGAAGCTTTCTTT. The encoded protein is CASSPSGVEAFF.

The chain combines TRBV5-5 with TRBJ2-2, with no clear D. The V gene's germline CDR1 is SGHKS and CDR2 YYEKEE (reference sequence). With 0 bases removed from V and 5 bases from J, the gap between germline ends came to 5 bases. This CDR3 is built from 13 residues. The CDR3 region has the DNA TGTGCCAGCAGCTTGGCCGGTACCGGGGAGCTGTTTTTT. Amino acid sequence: CASSLAGTGELFF.

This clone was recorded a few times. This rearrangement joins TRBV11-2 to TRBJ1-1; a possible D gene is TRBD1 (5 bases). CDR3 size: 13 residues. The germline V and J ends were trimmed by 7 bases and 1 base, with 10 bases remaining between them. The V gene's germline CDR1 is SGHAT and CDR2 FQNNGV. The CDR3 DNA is TGTGCCAGCACCCCCGGGGGGAACACTGAAGCTTTCTTT. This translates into CASTPGGNTEAFF. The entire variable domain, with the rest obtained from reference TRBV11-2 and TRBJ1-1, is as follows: EAGVAQSPRYKIIEKRQSVAFWCNPISGHATLYWYQQILGQGPKLLIQFQNNGVVDDSQLPKDRFSAERLKGVDSTLKIQPAKLEDSAVYLCASTPGGNTEAFFGQGTRLTVV.

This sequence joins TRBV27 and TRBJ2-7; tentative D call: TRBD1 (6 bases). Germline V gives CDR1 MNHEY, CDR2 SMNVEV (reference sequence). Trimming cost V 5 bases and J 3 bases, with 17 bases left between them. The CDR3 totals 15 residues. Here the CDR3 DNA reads TGTGCCAGCAGTCCAAGTTCGGCAGGGGACTACGAGCAGTACTTC. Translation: CASSPSSAGDYEQYF.

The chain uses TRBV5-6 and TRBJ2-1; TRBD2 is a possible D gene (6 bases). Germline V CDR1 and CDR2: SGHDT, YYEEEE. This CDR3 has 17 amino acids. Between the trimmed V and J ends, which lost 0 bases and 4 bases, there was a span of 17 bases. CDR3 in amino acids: CASSLGGGSGPYNEQFF. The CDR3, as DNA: TGTGCCAGCAGCTTGGGAGGAGGTAGCGGACCGTACAATGAGCAGTTCTTC.

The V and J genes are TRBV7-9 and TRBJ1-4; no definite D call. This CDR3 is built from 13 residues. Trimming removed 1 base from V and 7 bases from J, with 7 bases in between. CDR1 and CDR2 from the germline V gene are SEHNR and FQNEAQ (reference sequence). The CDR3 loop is CASSLVGTEKLFF. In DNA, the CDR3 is TGTGCCAGCAGCTTAGTGGGAACTGAAAAACTGTTTTTT.